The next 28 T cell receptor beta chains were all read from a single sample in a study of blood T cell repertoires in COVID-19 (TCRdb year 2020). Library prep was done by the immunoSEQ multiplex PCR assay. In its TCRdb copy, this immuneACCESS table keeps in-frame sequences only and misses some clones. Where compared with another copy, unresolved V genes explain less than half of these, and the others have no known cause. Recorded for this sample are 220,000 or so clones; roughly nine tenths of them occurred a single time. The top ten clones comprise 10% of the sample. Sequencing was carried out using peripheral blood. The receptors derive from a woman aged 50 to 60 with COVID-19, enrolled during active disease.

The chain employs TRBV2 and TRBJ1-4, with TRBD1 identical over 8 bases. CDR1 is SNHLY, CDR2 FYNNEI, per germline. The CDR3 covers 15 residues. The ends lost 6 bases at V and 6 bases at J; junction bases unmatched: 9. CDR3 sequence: CASRVATGAYEKLFF. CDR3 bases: TGTGCCAGCAGGGTAGCGACAGGGGCTTATGAAAAACTGTTTTTT.

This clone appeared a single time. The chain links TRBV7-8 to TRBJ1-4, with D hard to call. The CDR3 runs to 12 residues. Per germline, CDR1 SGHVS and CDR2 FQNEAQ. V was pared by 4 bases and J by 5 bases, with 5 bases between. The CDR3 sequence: CASSYENEKLFF. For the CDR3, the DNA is TGTGCCAGCAGCTATGAGAATGAAAAACTGTTTTTT.

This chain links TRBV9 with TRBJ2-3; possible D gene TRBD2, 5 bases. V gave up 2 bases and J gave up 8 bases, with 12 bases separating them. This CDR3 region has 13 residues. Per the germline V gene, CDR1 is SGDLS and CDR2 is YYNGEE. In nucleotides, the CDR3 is TGTGCCAGCAGCGTCAGGAGTGGGAGTACGCAGTATTTT. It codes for CASSVRSGSTQYF.

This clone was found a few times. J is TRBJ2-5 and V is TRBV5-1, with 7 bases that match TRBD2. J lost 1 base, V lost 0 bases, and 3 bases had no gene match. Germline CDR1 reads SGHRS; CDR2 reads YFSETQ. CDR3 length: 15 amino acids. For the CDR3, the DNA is TGCGCCAGCAGCTTGGCGGGAGGTCCCCAAGAGACCCAGTACTTC. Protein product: CASSLAGGPQETQYF. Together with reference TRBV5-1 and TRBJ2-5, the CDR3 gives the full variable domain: KAGVTQTPRYLIKTRGQQVTLSCSPISGHRSVSWYQQTPGQGLQFLFEYFSETQRNKGNFPGRFSGRQFSNSRSEMNVSTLELGDSALYLCASSLAGGPQETQYFGPGTRLLVL.

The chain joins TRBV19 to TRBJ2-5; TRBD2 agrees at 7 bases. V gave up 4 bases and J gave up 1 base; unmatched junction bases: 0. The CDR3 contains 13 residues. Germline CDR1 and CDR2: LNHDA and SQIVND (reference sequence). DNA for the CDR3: TGTGCCAGTAGTAGGGGGGGCCAAGAGACCCAGTACTTC. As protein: CASSRGGQETQYF.

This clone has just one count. CDR3 region: CASSISQGARETQYF. DNA for the CDR3: TGTGCCAGTAGTATCTCACAGGGGGCGCGGGAGACCCAGTACTTC. The rearrangement joins TRBV19 to TRBJ2-5; 9 bases align to TRBD1. Per germline, CDR1 LNHDA and CDR2 SQIVND (reference sequence). CDR3 length equals 15 residues. V dropped 3 bases and J dropped 5; count of bases not matched to a gene: 7.

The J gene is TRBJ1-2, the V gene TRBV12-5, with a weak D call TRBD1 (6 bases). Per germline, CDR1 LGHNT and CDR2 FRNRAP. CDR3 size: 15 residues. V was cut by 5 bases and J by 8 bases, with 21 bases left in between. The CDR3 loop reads CASGAGAGDYSGYTF. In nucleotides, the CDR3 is TGTGCTAGTGGTGCGGGGGCAGGGGATTATTCGGGCTACACCTTC.

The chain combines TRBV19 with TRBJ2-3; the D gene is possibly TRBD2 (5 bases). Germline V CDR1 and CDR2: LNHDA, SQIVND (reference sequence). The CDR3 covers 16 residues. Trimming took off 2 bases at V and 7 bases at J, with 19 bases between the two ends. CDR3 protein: CASSITRAKEFHTQYF. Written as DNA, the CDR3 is TGTGCCAGTAGTATAACGAGGGCCAAAGAGTTCCATACGCAGTATTTT.

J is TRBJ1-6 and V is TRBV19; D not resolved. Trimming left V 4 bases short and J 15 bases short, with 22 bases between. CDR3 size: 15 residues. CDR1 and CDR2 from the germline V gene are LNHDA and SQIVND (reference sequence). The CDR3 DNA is TGTGCCAGTAGTACAACCCCCGGAGGATCAAGGCGCCTCCACTTT. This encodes CASSTTPGGSRRLHF.

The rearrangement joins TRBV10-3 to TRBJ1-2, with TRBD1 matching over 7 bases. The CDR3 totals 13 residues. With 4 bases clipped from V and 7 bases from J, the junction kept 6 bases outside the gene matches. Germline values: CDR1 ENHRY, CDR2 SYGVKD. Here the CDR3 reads CAISGTGSSGYTF. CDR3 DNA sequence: TGTGCCATCAGTGGGACAGGCTCTTCTGGCTACACCTTC.

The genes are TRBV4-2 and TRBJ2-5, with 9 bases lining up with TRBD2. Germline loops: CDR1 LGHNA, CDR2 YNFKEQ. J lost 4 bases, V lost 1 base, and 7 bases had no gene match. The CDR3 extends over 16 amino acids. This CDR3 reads CASSQGGGGGGETQYF. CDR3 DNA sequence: TGTGCCAGCAGCCAAGGGGGCGGGGGGGGCGGAGAGACCCAGTACTTC.

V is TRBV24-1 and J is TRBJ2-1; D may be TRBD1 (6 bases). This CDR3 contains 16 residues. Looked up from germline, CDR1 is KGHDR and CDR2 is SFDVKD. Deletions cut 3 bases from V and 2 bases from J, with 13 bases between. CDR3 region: CATSDRTASAYNEQFF. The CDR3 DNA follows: TGTGCCACCAGTGATCGGACAGCCTCAGCCTACAATGAGCAGTTCTTC.

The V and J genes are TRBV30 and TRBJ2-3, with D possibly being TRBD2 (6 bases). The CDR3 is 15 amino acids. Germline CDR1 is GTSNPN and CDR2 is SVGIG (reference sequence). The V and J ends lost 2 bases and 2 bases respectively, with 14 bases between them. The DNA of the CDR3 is TGTGCCTGGAGTTTTACTAGCATTTACACAGATACGCAGTATTTT. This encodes CAWSFTSIYTDTQYF.

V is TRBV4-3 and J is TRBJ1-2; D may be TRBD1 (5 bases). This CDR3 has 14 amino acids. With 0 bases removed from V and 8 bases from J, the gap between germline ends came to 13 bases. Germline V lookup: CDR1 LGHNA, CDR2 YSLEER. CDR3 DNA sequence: TGCGCCAGCAGCCAAGATTACACAGGAGACGGCTACACCTTC. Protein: CASSQDYTGDGYTF.

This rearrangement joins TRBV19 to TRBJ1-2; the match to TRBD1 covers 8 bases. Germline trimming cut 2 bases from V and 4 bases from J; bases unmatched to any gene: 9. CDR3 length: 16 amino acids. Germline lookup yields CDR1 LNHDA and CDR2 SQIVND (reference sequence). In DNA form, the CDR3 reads TGTGCCAGTAGTATACGGACAGGGTGGGGGATCTATGGCTACACCTTC. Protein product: CASSIRTGWGIYGYTF.

CDR3 sequence reads: CASSLARGTGSGELFF. DNA for the CDR3: TGTGCCAGCAGCTTAGCGCGGGGCACGGGATCCGGGGAGCTGTTTTTT. The V gene is TRBV7-6, the J gene TRBJ2-2; a weak D match, TRBD2 (6 bases). V lost 0 bases and J lost 6, with 14 bases in between. This CDR3 region has 16 residues. CDR1 and CDR2 from the germline V gene are SGHVS and FNYEAQ.

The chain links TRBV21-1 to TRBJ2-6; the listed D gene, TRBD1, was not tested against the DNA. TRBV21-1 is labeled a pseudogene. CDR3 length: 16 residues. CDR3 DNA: TGTGCCAGCAGCAAAGAGCCAGGGGTCGGGGCCAACGTCCTGACTTTC. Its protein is CASSKEPGVGANVLTF.

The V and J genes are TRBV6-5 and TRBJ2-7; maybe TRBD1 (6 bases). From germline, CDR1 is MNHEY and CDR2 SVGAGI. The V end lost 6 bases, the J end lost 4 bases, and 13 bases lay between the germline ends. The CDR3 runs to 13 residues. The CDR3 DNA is TGTGCCAGCAGCCTCGGGACATTTTACGAGCAGTACGTC. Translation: CASSLGTFYEQYV.

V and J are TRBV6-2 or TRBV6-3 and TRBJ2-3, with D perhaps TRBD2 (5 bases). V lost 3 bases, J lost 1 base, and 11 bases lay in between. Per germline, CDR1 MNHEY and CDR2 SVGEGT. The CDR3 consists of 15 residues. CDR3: CASSYTGRGTDTQYF. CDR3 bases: TGTGCCAGCAGTTATACGGGAAGGGGCACAGATACGCAGTATTTT.

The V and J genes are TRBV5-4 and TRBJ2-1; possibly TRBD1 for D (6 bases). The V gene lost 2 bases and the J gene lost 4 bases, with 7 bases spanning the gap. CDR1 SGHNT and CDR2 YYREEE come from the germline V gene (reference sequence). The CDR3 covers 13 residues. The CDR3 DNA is TGTGCCAGCAGCTTACAGGGATACAATGAGCAGTTCTTC. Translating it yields CASSLQGYNEQFF.

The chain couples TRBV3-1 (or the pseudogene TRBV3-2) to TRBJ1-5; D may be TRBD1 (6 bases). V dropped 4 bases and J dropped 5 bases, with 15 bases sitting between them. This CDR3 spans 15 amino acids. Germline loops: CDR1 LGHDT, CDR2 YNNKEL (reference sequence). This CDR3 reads CASSPPRGAHQPQHF. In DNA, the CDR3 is TGTGCCAGCAGCCCCCCTCGGGGGGCGCATCAGCCCCAGCATTTT.

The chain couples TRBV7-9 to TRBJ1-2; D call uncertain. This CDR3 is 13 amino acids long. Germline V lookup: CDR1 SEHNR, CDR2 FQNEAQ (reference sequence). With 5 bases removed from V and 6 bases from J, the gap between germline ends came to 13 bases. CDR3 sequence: CASSVQQNDGYTF. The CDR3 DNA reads TGTGCCAGCAGCGTCCAACAGAACGATGGCTACACCTTC.

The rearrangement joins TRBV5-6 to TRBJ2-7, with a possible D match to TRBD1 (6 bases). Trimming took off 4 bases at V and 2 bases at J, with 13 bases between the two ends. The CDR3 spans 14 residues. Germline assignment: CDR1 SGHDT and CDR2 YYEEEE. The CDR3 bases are TGTGCCAGCAGCGGGACAAAGGGCGCCTACGAGCAGTACGTC. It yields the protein CASSGTKGAYEQYV.

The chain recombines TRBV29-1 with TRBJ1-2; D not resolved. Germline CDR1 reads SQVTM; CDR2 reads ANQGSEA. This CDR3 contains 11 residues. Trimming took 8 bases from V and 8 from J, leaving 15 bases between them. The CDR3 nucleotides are TGCAGCTCCCGAGAGGGAGAAGGCTACACCTTC. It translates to CSSREGEGYTF.

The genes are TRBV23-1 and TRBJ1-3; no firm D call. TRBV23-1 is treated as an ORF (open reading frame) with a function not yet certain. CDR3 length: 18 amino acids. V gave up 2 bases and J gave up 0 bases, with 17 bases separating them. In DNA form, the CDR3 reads TGCGCCAGCAGTCAAAATAACGGGGTGGGATCCTCTGGAAACACCATATATTTT. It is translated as CASSQNNGVGSSGNTIYF.

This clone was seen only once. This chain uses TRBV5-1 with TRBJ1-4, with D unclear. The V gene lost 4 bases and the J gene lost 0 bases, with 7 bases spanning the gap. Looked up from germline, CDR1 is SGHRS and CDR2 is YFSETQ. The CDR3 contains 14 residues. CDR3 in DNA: TGCGCCAGCAGCGGAGGATCAACTAATGAAAAACTGTTTTTT. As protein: CASSGGSTNEKLFF.

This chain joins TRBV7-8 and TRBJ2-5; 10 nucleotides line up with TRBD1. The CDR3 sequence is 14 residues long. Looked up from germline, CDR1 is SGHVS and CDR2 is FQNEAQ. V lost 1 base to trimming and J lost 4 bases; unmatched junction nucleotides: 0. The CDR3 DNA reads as TGTGCCAGCAGCTTAGGGGACAGGGGAGAGACCCAGTACTTC. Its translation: CASSLGDRGETQYF.

The chain's CDR3 is CASSLLNKGGYTF. CDR3 coding DNA: TGTGCCAGCAGTTTATTAAACAAGGGGGGCTACACCTTC. The V and J genes are TRBV28 and TRBJ1-2; maybe TRBD1 (5 bases). V lost 1 base and J lost 8, with 11 bases in between. There are 13 residues in the CDR3. Per germline, CDR1 MDHEN and CDR2 SYDVKM.